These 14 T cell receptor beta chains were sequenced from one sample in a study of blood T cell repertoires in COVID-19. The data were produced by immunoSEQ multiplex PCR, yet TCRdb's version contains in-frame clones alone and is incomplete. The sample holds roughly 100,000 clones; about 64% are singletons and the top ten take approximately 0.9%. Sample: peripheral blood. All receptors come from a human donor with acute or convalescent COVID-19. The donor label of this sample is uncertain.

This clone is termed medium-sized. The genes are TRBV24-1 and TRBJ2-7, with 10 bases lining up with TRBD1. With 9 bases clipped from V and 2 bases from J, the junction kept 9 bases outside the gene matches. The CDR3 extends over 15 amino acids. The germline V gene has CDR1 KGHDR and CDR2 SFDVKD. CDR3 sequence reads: CATPPGDRGTYEQYV. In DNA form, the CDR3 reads TGTGCCACCCCCCCAGGGGACAGGGGAACCTACGAGCAGTACGTC.

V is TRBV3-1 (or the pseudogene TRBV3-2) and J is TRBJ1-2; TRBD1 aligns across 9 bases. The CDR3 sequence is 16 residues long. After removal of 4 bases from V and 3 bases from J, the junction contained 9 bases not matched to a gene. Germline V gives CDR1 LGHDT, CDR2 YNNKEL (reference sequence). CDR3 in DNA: TGTGCCAGCAGCCCTGGGACAGGGTTTGGGCACTATGGCTACACCTTC. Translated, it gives CASSPGTGFGHYGYTF.

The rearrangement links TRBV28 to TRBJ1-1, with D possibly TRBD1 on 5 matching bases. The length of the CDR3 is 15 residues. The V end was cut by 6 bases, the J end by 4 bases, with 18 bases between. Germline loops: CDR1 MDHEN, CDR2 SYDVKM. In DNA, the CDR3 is TGTGCCAGCAGCCCAGGAACATCGGGGGGCACTGAAGCTTTCTTT. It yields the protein CASSPGTSGGTEAFF.

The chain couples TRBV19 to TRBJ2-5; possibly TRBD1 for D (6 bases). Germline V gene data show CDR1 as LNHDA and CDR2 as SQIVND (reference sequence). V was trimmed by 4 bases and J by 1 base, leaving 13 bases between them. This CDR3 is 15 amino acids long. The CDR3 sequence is CASSKGSGVQETQYF. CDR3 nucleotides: TGTGCCAGTAGTAAAGGGTCAGGGGTCCAAGAGACCCAGTACTTC.

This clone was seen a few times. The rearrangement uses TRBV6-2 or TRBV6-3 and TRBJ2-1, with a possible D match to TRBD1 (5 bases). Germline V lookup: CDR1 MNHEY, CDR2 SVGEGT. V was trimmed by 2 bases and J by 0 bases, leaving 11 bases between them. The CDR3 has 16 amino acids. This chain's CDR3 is CASSYQGDTSYNEQFF. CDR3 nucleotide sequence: TGTGCCAGCAGTTACCAAGGGGATACCTCCTACAATGAGCAGTTCTTC.

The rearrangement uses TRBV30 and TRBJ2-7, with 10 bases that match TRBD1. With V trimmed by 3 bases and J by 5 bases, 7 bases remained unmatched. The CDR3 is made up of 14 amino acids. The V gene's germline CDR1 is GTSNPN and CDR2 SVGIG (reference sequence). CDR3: CAWSSGTGADEQYF. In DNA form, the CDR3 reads TGTGCCTGGAGCTCCGGGACAGGGGCGGACGAGCAGTACTTC.

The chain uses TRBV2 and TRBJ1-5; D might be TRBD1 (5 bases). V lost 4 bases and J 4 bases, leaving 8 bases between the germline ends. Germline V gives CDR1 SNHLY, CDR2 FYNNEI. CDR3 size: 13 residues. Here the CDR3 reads CASSVGGNQPQHF. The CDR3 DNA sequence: TGTGCCAGCAGTGTTGGGGGGAATCAGCCCCAGCATTTT.

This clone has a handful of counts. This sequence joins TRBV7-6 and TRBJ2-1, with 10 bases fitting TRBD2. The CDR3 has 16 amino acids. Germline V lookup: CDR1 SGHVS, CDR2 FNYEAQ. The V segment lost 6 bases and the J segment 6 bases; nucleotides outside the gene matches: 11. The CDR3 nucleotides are TGTGCCAGCAGTACTCGGACTAGCGGTTGGGGCAATGAGCAGTTCTTC. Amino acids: CASSTRTSGWGNEQFF.

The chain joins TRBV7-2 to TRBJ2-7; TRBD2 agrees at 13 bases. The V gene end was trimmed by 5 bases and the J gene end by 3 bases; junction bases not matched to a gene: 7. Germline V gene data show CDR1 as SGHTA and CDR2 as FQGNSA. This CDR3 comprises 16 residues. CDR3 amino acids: CASSPGLAGTFYEQYF. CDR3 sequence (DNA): TGTGCCAGCAGCCCGGGACTAGCGGGGACATTCTACGAGCAGTACTTC.

CDR3: CASSPTRKNTGELFF. The CDR3, as DNA: TGTGCCAGCTCACCGACTAGAAAGAACACCGGGGAGCTGTTTTTT. The genes are TRBV18 and TRBJ2-2, with D perhaps TRBD2 (6 bases). Trimming took 3 bases from V and 1 from J, leaving 9 bases between them. CDR3 size: 15 residues. Germline assignment: CDR1 KGHSH and CDR2 LQKENI.

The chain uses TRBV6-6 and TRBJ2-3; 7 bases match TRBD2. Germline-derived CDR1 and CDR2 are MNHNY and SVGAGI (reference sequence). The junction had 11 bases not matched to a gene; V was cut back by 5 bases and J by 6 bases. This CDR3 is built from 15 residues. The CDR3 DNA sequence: TGTGCCAGCAGTCCGCAGCGGGGCCTAGGGGATACGCAGTATTTT. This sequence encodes CASSPQRGLGDTQYF.

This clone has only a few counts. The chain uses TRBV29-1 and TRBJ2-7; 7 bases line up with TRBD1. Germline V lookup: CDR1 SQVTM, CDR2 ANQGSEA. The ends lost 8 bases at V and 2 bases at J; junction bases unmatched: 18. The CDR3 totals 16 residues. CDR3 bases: TGCAGCACTCAGGACAGGACAGCCTACTGCCCCTACGAGCAGTACTTC. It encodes CSTQDRTAYCPYEQYF.

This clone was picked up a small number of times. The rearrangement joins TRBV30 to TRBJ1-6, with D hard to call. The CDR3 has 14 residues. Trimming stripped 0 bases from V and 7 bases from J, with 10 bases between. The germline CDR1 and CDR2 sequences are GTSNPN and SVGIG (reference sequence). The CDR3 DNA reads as TGTGCCTGGAGTGTACTCCAATGGAATTCACCCCTCCACTTT. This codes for CAWSVLQWNSPLHF.

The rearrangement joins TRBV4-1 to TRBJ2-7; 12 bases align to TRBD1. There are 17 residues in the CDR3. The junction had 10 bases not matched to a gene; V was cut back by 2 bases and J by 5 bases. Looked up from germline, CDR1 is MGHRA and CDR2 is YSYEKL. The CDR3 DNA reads TGCGCCAGCAGCCAACCGGGACAGGGGGCGGGAGACCACGAGCAGTACTTC. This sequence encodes CASSQPGQGAGDHEQYF.